A single sample gave rise to the 3 T cell receptor beta chains below, sequenced in a study of cytomegalovirus exposure and HLA in healthy donors. Researchers ran the PCR with 60 Vbeta and 13 Jbeta primers. Method: immunoSEQ multiplex PCR; TCRdb's copy keeps in-frame clones and lacks some. This sample has about 160,000 clones; 70% to 75% occur once, and the top ten carry approximately 4.4%. Material for sequencing was PBMCs. The receptors were sampled from a man aged 18 to 35 in good health and CMV-seropositive.

The gene calls are TRBV11-2 and TRBJ2-2; perhaps TRBD1 as D (5 bases). CDR1 and CDR2 from the germline V gene are SGHAT and FQNNGV. V lost 3 bases, J lost 4 bases, and 9 bases lay in between. CDR3 size: 14 residues. The CDR3, as DNA: TGTGCCAGCAGCTTGGCAGGGCCCACCGGGGAGCTGTTTTTT. This gives the protein CASSLAGPTGELFF.

V and J are TRBV6-4 and TRBJ1-2, with TRBD1 matching over 8 bases. The CDR3 loop spans 13 amino acids. Germline values: CDR1 MRHNA, CDR2 SNTAGT. After removal of 6 bases from V and 2 bases from J, the junction contained 2 bases not matched to a gene. CDR3 nucleotide sequence: TGTGCCAGCAGGCGACAGGGGAACTATGGCTACACCTTC. This encodes CASRRQGNYGYTF.

This chain uses TRBV6-1 with TRBJ1-1; D uncertain. V was trimmed by 1 base and J by 0 bases, leaving 9 bases between them. Germline values: CDR1 MNHNS, CDR2 SASEGT. The CDR3 length is 15 residues. CDR3 in DNA: TGTGCCAGCAGTGAAGATCTGGCCCTGAACACTGAAGCTTTCTTT. Protein sequence: CASSEDLALNTEAFF.